The next 25 T cell receptor beta chains were all read from a single sample in a study of blood T cell repertoires in COVID-19. Using immunoSEQ multiplex PCR, the repertoire was profiled, and TCRdb retains in-frame clones only, with some absent. The sample comprises 65,000 to 75,000 clones, about nine tenths of which are singletons, and over 25% rests with the top ten. The sequenced material came from peripheral blood. The receptors derive from an elderly woman with active or convalescent COVID-19.

V gene TRBV28 combines with J gene TRBJ1-4, with D tentatively TRBD1 (5 bases). V shed 5 bases and J shed 6 bases, with 16 bases lying between them. This CDR3 region has 15 residues. Per germline, CDR1 MDHEN and CDR2 SYDVKM. CDR3 sequence reads: CASSTTREGYEKLFF. In DNA, the CDR3 is TGTGCCAGCAGTACTACCAGGGAAGGTTATGAAAAACTGTTTTTT.

In its sample, this clone was seen once. The V gene is TRBV24-1, the J gene TRBJ2-1; 7 bases map to TRBD2. CDR3 length equals 15 residues. CDR1 KGHDR and CDR2 SFDVKD come from the germline V gene. V shed 5 bases, J shed 7 bases, and the junction held 10 bases outside the gene matches. The CDR3 bases are TGTGCCACCAGTGTGGGAGGGGCGCGGTGGAATGAGCAGTTCTTC. Protein: CATSVGGARWNEQFF.

The V gene is TRBV7-2, the J gene TRBJ2-2; 10 bases align to TRBD2. The germline V gene encodes CDR1 SGHTA and CDR2 FQGNSA. Trimming removed 5 bases from V and 1 base from J; junction bases left unmatched: 4. CDR3 size: 16 residues. CDR3 amino acids: CASSLSSGGNTGELFF. Written as DNA, the CDR3 is TGTGCCAGCAGCCTTTCTAGCGGGGGGAACACCGGGGAGCTGTTTTTT.

V is TRBV19 and J is TRBJ2-2, with D perhaps matching TRBD1 (6 bases). CDR1 and CDR2 from the germline V gene are LNHDA and SQIVND (reference sequence). With 6 bases removed from V and 3 bases from J, the gap between germline ends came to 14 bases. The CDR3 totals 15 residues. The DNA of the CDR3 is TGTGCCAGTAGGGTGTCAGGGGCGGACACCGGGGAGCTGTTTTTT. It yields the protein CASRVSGADTGELFF.

The genes are TRBV27 and TRBJ2-7; D is perhaps TRBD2 (6 bases). The germline V and J ends were trimmed by 2 bases and 0 bases, with 8 bases remaining between them. CDR3 size: 14 residues. CDR1 MNHEY and CDR2 SMNVEV come from the germline V gene (reference sequence). The CDR3 DNA sequence: TGTGCCAGCAGTTTACAGGGAGGCTCCTACGAGCAGTACTTC. Amino acid sequence: CASSLQGGSYEQYF.

The gene calls are TRBV19 and TRBJ1-2; no clear D. V was shortened by 2 bases and J by 8 bases, with 18 bases between the two germline ends. The CDR3 covers 15 residues. The germline CDR1 and CDR2 sequences are LNHDA and SQIVND (reference sequence). Here the CDR3 reads CASSIWSSLSAGYTF. Written as DNA, the CDR3 is TGTGCCAGTAGTATATGGTCTAGTCTCTCGGCAGGCTACACCTTC.

The chain couples TRBV6-5 to TRBJ2-2; 10 bases line up with TRBD2. The germline gives CDR1 MNHEY, CDR2 SVGAGI. This CDR3 has 14 amino acids. The ends lost 7 bases at V and 2 bases at J; junction bases unmatched: 1. For the CDR3, the DNA is TGTGCCAGCAAGCGGGGGGGCAACACCGGGGAGCTGTTTTTT. Translating it yields CASKRGGNTGELFF.

A few counts support this clone. The CDR3 loop is CASSPTGRNTEAFF. CDR3 in DNA: TGCGCCAGCAGCCCGACAGGGAGGAACACTGAAGCTTTCTTT. The rearrangement joins TRBV4-1 to TRBJ1-1; 7 nucleotides match TRBD1. This CDR3 comprises 14 residues. After removal of 4 bases from V and 1 base from J, the junction contained 3 bases not matched to a gene. From germline, CDR1 is MGHRA and CDR2 YSYEKL.

This clone was observed a handful of times. This rearrangement joins TRBV3-1 (or the pseudogene TRBV3-2) to TRBJ2-5; D remains unclear. The V and J ends lost 0 bases and 4 bases respectively, with 6 bases between them. This CDR3 has 13 residues. CDR1 and CDR2 (germline): LGHDT, YNNKEL (reference sequence). CDR3 DNA: TGTGCCAGCAGCCAAGATTTCCGAGAGACCCAGTACTTC. Amino acid sequence: CASSQDFRETQYF.

The rearrangement uses TRBV5-6 and TRBJ1-2, with D hard to call. V lost 4 bases, J lost 4 bases, and 11 bases lay in between. The germline V gene encodes CDR1 SGHDT and CDR2 YYEEEE. The CDR3 runs 13 residues. The CDR3 nucleotides are TGTGCCAGCAGCCCTCGAGGTTTCTATGGCTACACCTTC. Protein: CASSPRGFYGYTF.

The chain couples TRBV10-1 to TRBJ2-1, with 7 bases identical to TRBD2. J lost 4 bases, V lost 8 bases, and 8 bases had no gene match. From germline, CDR1 is WNHNN and CDR2 SYGVQD (reference sequence). CDR3 size: 14 residues. In DNA form, the CDR3 reads TGCGCCAGCCGTGCCAGCGGGGAATACAATGAGCAGTTCTTC. The encoded protein is CASRASGEYNEQFF.

The chain combines TRBV28 with TRBJ2-5; 11 bases are a match to TRBD2. The CDR3 sequence is 16 residues long. Germline CDR1 and CDR2: MDHEN and SYDVKM. Trimming at V came to 2 bases and at J to 2 bases, leaving 4 bases not matched to a gene. CDR3 amino acids: CASSLQIAGGQETQYF. CDR3 bases: TGTGCCAGCAGTTTACAAATAGCGGGGGGGCAAGAGACCCAGTACTTC.

The CDR3, as DNA: TGTGCCAGCAGCTCCCCGGGACAGATCACAGATACGCAGTATTTT. Encoded protein: CASSSPGQITDTQYF. The J gene is TRBJ2-3, the V gene TRBV9, with 7 bases aligning to TRBD1. Trimming took 4 bases from V and 2 from J; bases not matched to a gene: 7. The length of the CDR3 is 15 residues. CDR1 is SGDLS, CDR2 YYNGEE, per germline.

The rearrangement joins TRBV30 to TRBJ2-1; 10 bases agree with TRBD2. The CDR3 totals 15 residues. Looked up from germline, CDR1 is GTSNPN and CDR2 is SVGIG (reference sequence). V lost 0 bases and J lost 7; bases outside the gene matches: 6. The CDR3 sequence: CAWSVGSGGANEQFF. CDR3 sequence (DNA): TGTGCCTGGAGTGTTGGGAGCGGGGGGGCTAATGAGCAGTTCTTC.

Turning to this clone: The sample holds other DNA sequences that translate to the same CDR3. The chain combines TRBV20-1 with TRBJ2-7; TRBD2 is a possible D gene (5 bases). With 3 bases removed from V and 3 bases from J, the gap between germline ends came to 9 bases. CDR3 size: 12 residues. Looked up from germline, CDR1 is DFQATT and CDR2 is SNEGSKA (reference sequence). The CDR3 sequence is CSASGGGYEQYF. As DNA, the CDR3 is TGCAGTGCTAGTGGTGGAGGCTACGAGCAGTACTTC.

The V gene is TRBV7-3, the J gene TRBJ2-3; no definite D call. This CDR3 contains 13 residues. The germline V gene has CDR1 SGHTA and CDR2 FQGTGA. V gave up 2 bases and J gave up 5 bases, with 8 bases separating them. The chain's CDR3 is CASSLAREDTQYF. The CDR3 DNA sequence: TGTGCCAGCAGCTTAGCGCGAGAAGATACGCAGTATTTT. Looking up the rest from reference TRBV7-3 and TRBJ2-3 gives the full variable domain: GAGVSQTPSNKVTEKGKYVELRCDPISGHTALYWYRQSLGQGPEFLIYFQGTGAADDSGLPNDRFFAVRPEGSVSTLKIQRTERGDSAVYLCASSLAREDTQYFGPGTRLTVL.

The V call is TRBV7-3, the J call TRBJ1-1, with D possibly being TRBD1 (5 bases). Germline lookup yields CDR1 SGHTA and CDR2 FQGTGA. The V gene lost 3 bases and the J gene lost 3 bases, with 11 bases spanning the gap. This CDR3 is 14 amino acids long. The CDR3 here is CASSFRRGDTEAFF. The CDR3 coding sequence is TGTGCCAGCAGCTTCCGACGGGGGGACACTGAAGCTTTCTTT.

The rearrangement uses TRBV2 and TRBJ1-5, with TRBD1 matching 10 bases. V trimming: 4 bases; J trimming: 6 bases; junction bases outside the gene matches: 6. Germline lookup yields CDR1 SNHLY and CDR2 FYNNEI. The CDR3 sequence is 15 residues long. CDR3 sequence reads: CASSALDRGSQPQHF. The CDR3 bases are TGTGCCAGCAGTGCGCTGGACAGGGGGTCTCAGCCCCAGCATTTT.

This clone was found a few times. The V gene is TRBV7-6, the J gene TRBJ2-7; 10 nucleotides match TRBD1. Per the germline V gene, CDR1 is SGHVS and CDR2 is FNYEAQ. The CDR3 extends over 13 amino acids. J was trimmed by 6 bases and V by 4 bases; bases with no gene match: 3. The CDR3 DNA is TGTGCCAGCAGCTCCCGGACAGGGGGCGAGCAGTACTTC. It translates to CASSSRTGGEQYF. Variable domain in full (rest from reference TRBV7-6 and TRBJ2-7): GAGVSQSPRYKVTKRGQDVALRCDPISGHVSLYWYRQALGQGPEFLTYFNYEAQQDKSGLPNDRFSAERPEGSISTLTIQRTEQRDSAMYRCASSSRTGGEQYFGPGTRLTVT.

The V and J genes are TRBV7-9 and TRBJ2-7; D is undetermined. Germline V gene data show CDR1 as SEHNR and CDR2 as FQNEAQ (reference sequence). CDR3 length: 15 amino acids. V was cut by 1 base and J by 0 bases, with 10 bases left in between. The DNA of the CDR3 is TGTGCCAGCAGCTTAGACAGAGCCCGCTCCTACGAGCAGTACTTC. This encodes CASSLDRARSYEQYF.

V is TRBV19 and J is TRBJ2-5, with 9 bases aligning to TRBD2. Trimming removed 2 bases from V and 0 bases from J; junction bases left unmatched: 1. CDR3 length: 15 residues. Germline CDR1 is LNHDA and CDR2 is SQIVND (reference sequence). CDR3 sequence (DNA): TGTGCCAGTAGTATATTAGCGGGGGACCAAGAGACCCAGTACTTC. It is translated as CASSILAGDQETQYF.

This chain links TRBV29-1 with TRBJ1-1; TRBD1 aligns across 9 bases. CDR3 length: 14 residues. Germline CDR1 and CDR2: SQVTM and ANQGSEA. Losses at the gene ends were 2 bases for V and 5 bases for J; bases not matched to a gene: 6. The CDR3 nucleotides read TGCAGCGTTGAAATAGGACAGGGGTTGACTGAAGCTTTCTTT. This translates into CSVEIGQGLTEAFF.

V is TRBV11-2 and J is TRBJ2-5; possible D gene TRBD1, 6 bases. The CDR3 totals 18 residues. The ends were cut back, 6 bases at V and 5 bases at J, with 28 bases in the middle. CDR1 is SGHAT, CDR2 FQNNGV, per germline. CDR3: CASRPRRGPDRWGETQYF. As DNA, the CDR3 is TGTGCCAGCAGGCCCCGAAGAGGACCAGACAGGTGGGGGGAGACCCAGTACTTC.

This clone appeared a single time. The genes are TRBV6-2 or TRBV6-3 and TRBJ2-7, with a tentative D call TRBD1 (6 bases). The V gene's germline CDR1 is MNHEY and CDR2 SVGEGT. The V end lost 6 bases, the J end lost 0 bases, and 15 bases lay between the germline ends. There are 15 residues in the CDR3. CDR3 residues: CASSLGEQGSYEQYF. The CDR3 bases are TGTGCCAGCAGCCTCGGGGAACAGGGCTCCTACGAGCAGTACTTC.

The chain combines TRBV4-1 with TRBJ2-7; 8 bases are shared with TRBD1. The CDR3 length is 16 residues. Germline lookup yields CDR1 MGHRA and CDR2 YSYEKL. Germline trimming cut 1 base from V and 2 bases from J; bases unmatched to any gene: 7. The CDR3 region is CASSQVRTGSAYEQYF. Here the CDR3 DNA reads TGCGCCAGCAGCCAAGTTCGGACAGGGTCAGCCTACGAGCAGTACTTC.